Presented here are 23 T cell receptor beta chains from one specimen sequenced in a study of early T cells in non-severe SARS-CoV-2 infection. Each CDR3 protein is one row after TCRdb ran MiXCR on the 5' RACE reads. The table includes some 37,000 distinct CDR3 sequences, 9% to 10% detected once. Material: whole blood. All receptors come from an adult who was a healthcare worker with PCR-confirmed SARS-CoV-2 infection or an uninfected control (not recorded which).

This clonotype was seen ten or more times. This chain joins TRBV6-6 and TRBJ1-5; TRBD1 is a possible D gene (6 bases). V gave up 2 bases and J gave up 7 bases, with 15 bases separating them. This CDR3 has 15 residues. Germline-derived CDR1 and CDR2 are MNHNY and SVGAGI (reference sequence). CDR3 region: CASSYEGRGRQPQHF. The CDR3 DNA is TGTGCCAGCAGTTACGAAGGAAGGGGGAGGCAGCCCCAGCATTTT.

This clonotype has only a few counts. The chain recombines TRBV9 with TRBJ2-3; tentatively, D is TRBD2 (5 bases). Trimming removed 3 bases at V and 6 bases at J, with 20 bases between. The CDR3 extends over 16 amino acids. The germline CDR1 and CDR2 sequences are SGDLS and YYNGEE. The CDR3 reads CASSASLASDWDTQYF. CDR3 nucleotide sequence: TGTGCCAGCAGCGCGAGCCTAGCTTCGGATTGGGATACGCAGTATTTT.

This clonotype has at least ten counts. The chain is built from TRBV20-1 and TRBJ1-4; 7 positions agree with TRBD1. Germline V gives CDR1 DFQATT, CDR2 SNEGSKA (reference sequence). This CDR3 comprises 15 residues. The ends lost 3 bases at V and 5 bases at J; junction bases unmatched: 9. The CDR3 coding sequence is TGCAGTGCTAGCGCTAGACAGGGTTCGAATGAAAAACTGTTTTTT. It encodes CSASARQGSNEKLFF.

This clonotype was recorded at least ten times. Written as DNA, the CDR3 is TGTGCCAGCAGCCAACGGCAGGGTGCCGGGGAGCTGTTTTTT. This sequence encodes CASSQRQGAGELFF. The chain has TRBV3-1 and TRBJ2-2; a weak D match, TRBD1 (5 bases). Germline V gene data show CDR1 as LGHDT and CDR2 as YNNKEL (reference sequence). V was trimmed by 2 bases and J by 6 bases, leaving 10 bases between them. The CDR3 is made up of 14 amino acids.

This clonotype showed up just a few times. This chain connects TRBV20-1 to TRBJ1-1; maybe TRBD1 (6 bases). From germline, CDR1 is DFQATT and CDR2 SNEGSKA (reference sequence). The CDR3 is 13 amino acids. V lost 6 bases, J lost 9 bases, and 20 bases lay in between. The CDR3 spells CSAHSGGALKAFF. Here the CDR3 DNA reads TGCAGTGCCCACTCCGGGGGGGCTTTGAAAGCTTTCTTT.

This clonotype has a handful of counts. The chain uses TRBV9 and TRBJ2-3; 11 positions match TRBD2. CDR1 and CDR2 from the germline V gene are SGDLS and YYNGEE. This CDR3 region has 15 residues. The junction had 2 bases not matched to a gene; V was cut back by 2 bases and J by 3 bases. The CDR3 bases are TGTGCCAGCAGCGTCGGGACTAGCGGAACAGATACGCAGTATTTT. It yields the protein CASSVGTSGTDTQYF.

This clonotype was detected many times. The chain couples TRBV5-4 to TRBJ1-4, with D possibly matching TRBD1 (6 bases). This CDR3 contains 16 residues. Trimming took off 3 bases at V and 4 bases at J, with 16 bases between the two ends. Germline values: CDR1 SGHNT, CDR2 YYREEE (reference sequence). DNA of the CDR3: TGTGCCAGCAGCTCGGGGGACATGTTAAGTAATGAAAAACTGTTTTTT. It codes for CASSSGDMLSNEKLFF.

The table lists this clonotype with many counts. J is TRBJ1-6 and V is TRBV9; 7 nucleotides match TRBD1. CDR3 length: 14 amino acids. Germline V gene sequence: CDR1 SGDLS, CDR2 YYNGEE. V was pared by 1 base and J by 6 bases, with 1 base of the junction left unmatched. This CDR3 reads CASSVTGVNSPLHF. CDR3 in DNA: TGTGCCAGCAGCGTAACAGGGGTTAATTCACCCCTCCACTTT. Supplemented by reference TRBV9 and TRBJ1-6, the full variable domain reads DSGVTQTPKHLITATGQRVTLRCSPRSGDLSVYWYQQSLDQGLQFLIQYYNGEERAKGNILERFSAQQFPDLHSELNLSSLELGDSALYFCASSVTGVNSPLHFGNGTRLTVT.

This clonotype was recorded only once. Being one base from a much bigger clone, this may be a read error. The chain uses TRBV14 and TRBJ2-6; D remains ambiguous. The V gene's germline CDR1 is SGHDN and CDR2 FVKESK. This CDR3 spans 11 amino acids. In DNA, the CDR3 is TGTGCCAGCAGCTCAACCAACGTCCCGACTTTC. Protein product: CASSSTNVPTF.

There are many counts of this clonotype. The chain has TRBV7-9 and TRBJ2-3; D call uncertain. Trimming removed 4 bases at V and 5 bases at J, with 4 bases between. Germline V gene lookup returns CDR1 SEHNR and CDR2 FQNEAQ (reference sequence). The CDR3 is made up of 11 amino acids. The CDR3: CASSSLDTQYF. CDR3 DNA: TGTGCCAGCAGCTCCCTAGATACGCAGTATTTT.

This clonotype was picked up many times. The J gene is TRBJ2-1, the V gene TRBV9; TRBD1 is a possible D gene (5 bases). The CDR3 contains 13 residues. V was clipped by 4 bases and J by 9 bases, with 14 bases between them. Per germline, CDR1 SGDLS and CDR2 YYNGEE. CDR3 region: CASSLRGWGEQFF. The CDR3 DNA reads TGTGCCAGCAGCCTTAGGGGATGGGGTGAGCAGTTCTTC.

This clonotype was recorded many times. This sequence joins TRBV6-5 and TRBJ1-2, with D perhaps TRBD1 (6 bases). The germline V and J ends were trimmed by 6 bases and 2 bases, with 13 bases remaining between them. Germline CDR1 reads MNHEY; CDR2 reads SVGAGI. The CDR3 spans 14 residues. The CDR3 nucleotides are TGTGCCAGCAGCCGAGGACAGTTAAACTATGGCTACACCTTC. As protein: CASSRGQLNYGYTF.

Ten or more counts support this clonotype. The rearrangement joins TRBV28 to TRBJ2-6; 9 bases match TRBD1. Germline CDR1 and CDR2: MDHEN and SYDVKM. CDR3 size: 19 residues. V shed 5 bases, J shed 4 bases, and the junction held 15 bases outside the gene matches. In nucleotides, the CDR3 is TGTGCCAGCAGTCCCAGGACCGGGACAGGGAGGTTCGGGGCCAACGTCCTGACTTTC. This gives the protein CASSPRTGTGRFGANVLTF.

The chain carries TRBV7-9 and TRBJ2-1; maybe TRBD2 (5 bases). Per the germline V gene, CDR1 is SEHNR and CDR2 is FQNEAQ (reference sequence). The CDR3 has 14 residues. Trimming removed 7 bases from V and 6 bases from J, with 16 bases in between. CDR3 nucleotide sequence: TGTGCCAGCACCCGGGGAGCCGAGCTCAATGAGCAGTTCTTC. Its translation is CASTRGAELNEQFF.

J is TRBJ2-7 and V is TRBV6-5; 12 nucleotides agree with TRBD1. V dropped 0 bases and J dropped 5; count of bases not matched to a gene: 2. The germline V gene encodes CDR1 MNHEY and CDR2 SVGAGI. CDR3 size: 15 residues. The DNA for the CDR3 is TGTGCCAGCAGTTACTCAGGGACAGGGGGCGACGAGCAGTACTTC. As protein: CASSYSGTGGDEQYF.

This clonotype was observed at least ten times. The gene calls are TRBV2 and TRBJ2-1; possibly TRBD1 for D (6 bases). This CDR3 has 13 residues. V lost 0 bases, J lost 8 bases, and 8 bases lay in between. CDR1 SNHLY and CDR2 FYNNEI come from the germline V gene. In nucleotides, the CDR3 is TGTGCCAGCAGTGAAGCCCCAGGGGATGAGCAGTTCTTC. Its translation is CASSEAPGDEQFF.

Only a few counts were recorded for this clonotype. The CDR3 nucleotides are TGTGCCAGCAGCCCGCGGTTAGGGAATGAAAAACTGTTTTTT. As protein: CASSPRLGNEKLFF. This chain connects TRBV5-4 to TRBJ1-4; D is ambiguous. Germline V gene sequence: CDR1 SGHNT, CDR2 YYREEE (reference sequence). The CDR3 consists of 14 residues. V lost 4 bases and J 5 bases, leaving 12 bases between the germline ends.

This clonotype was observed a handful of times. The chain links TRBV11-2 to TRBJ1-2; D is possibly TRBD1 (6 bases). CDR1 and CDR2 from the germline V gene are SGHAT and FQNNGV. The V gene lost 3 bases and the J gene lost 8 bases, with 10 bases spanning the gap. CDR3 length: 12 amino acids. For the CDR3, the DNA is TGTGCCAGCAGCTTTGACAGGATCGGCTACACCTTC. This encodes CASSFDRIGYTF.

This clonotype was seen ten or more times. The CDR3 nucleotides read TGTGCCAGCAGCCAAGGGGAGGGCGATGGCTACACCTTC. It encodes CASSQGEGDGYTF. This sequence joins TRBV4-2 and TRBJ1-2; D unresolved. This CDR3 is 13 amino acids long. V was trimmed by 1 base and J by 6 bases, leaving 9 bases between them. Germline V gene data show CDR1 as LGHNA and CDR2 as YNFKEQ.

The table lists this clonotype with a few counts. This sequence joins TRBV29-1 and TRBJ2-2; D gene ambiguous. CDR3 length: 16 residues. Germline CDR1 SQVTM, CDR2 ANQGSEA. With 8 bases removed from V and 1 base from J, the gap between germline ends came to 20 bases. CDR3 region: CSSFPGPVRNTGELFF. Here the CDR3 DNA reads TGCAGCTCCTTCCCTGGCCCCGTGAGGAACACCGGGGAGCTGTTTTTT.

This clonotype was seen a few times. The chain couples TRBV4-3 to TRBJ2-6; weak D call: TRBD2 (6 bases). The germline V and J ends were trimmed by 4 bases and 2 bases, with 9 bases remaining between them. This CDR3 contains 15 residues. Germline loops: CDR1 LGHNA, CDR2 YSLEER. The CDR3 DNA reads as TGCGCCAGCAGCCTGGGGGAGGCTGGGGCCAACGTCCTGACTTTC. Translating it yields CASSLGEAGANVLTF.

This clonotype has ten or more counts. The genes are TRBV18 and TRBJ2-6, with TRBD2 matching 7 bases. CDR1 and CDR2 from the germline V gene are KGHSH and LQKENI. V gave up 4 bases and J gave up 2 bases; unmatched junction bases: 11. The CDR3 spans 18 residues. Written as DNA, the CDR3 is TGTGCCAGCTCACTCCGGGACTACCCTCTCCCTGGGGCCAACGTCCTGACTTTC. Amino acids: CASSLRDYPLPGANVLTF.

The gene calls are TRBV29-1 and TRBJ2-7; D is unresolved. The CDR3 runs to 12 residues. The V gene's germline CDR1 is SQVTM and CDR2 ANQGSEA. The V end lost 4 bases, the J end lost 4 bases, and 11 bases lay between the germline ends. This chain's CDR3 is CSVVGRGYEQYF. The CDR3 DNA follows: TGCAGCGTTGTTGGGCGAGGTTACGAGCAGTACTTC.